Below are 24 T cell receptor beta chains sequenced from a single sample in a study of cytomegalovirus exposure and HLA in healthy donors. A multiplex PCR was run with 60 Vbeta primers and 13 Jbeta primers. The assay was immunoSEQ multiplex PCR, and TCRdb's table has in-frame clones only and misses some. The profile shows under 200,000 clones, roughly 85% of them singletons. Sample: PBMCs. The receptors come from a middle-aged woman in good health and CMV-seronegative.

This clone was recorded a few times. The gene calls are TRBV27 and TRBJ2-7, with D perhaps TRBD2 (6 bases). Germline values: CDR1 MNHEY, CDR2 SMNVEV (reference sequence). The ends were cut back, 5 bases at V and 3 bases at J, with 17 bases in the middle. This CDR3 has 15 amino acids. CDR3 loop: CASSPWGGSGYEQYF. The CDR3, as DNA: TGTGCCAGCAGTCCGTGGGGAGGCTCCGGCTACGAGCAGTACTTC.

CDR3 bases: TGTGCTAGTGGTCCTACTCGGACTAGCTCCAATGAGCAGTTCTTC. Protein product: CASGPTRTSSNEQFF. The V gene is TRBV12-5, the J gene TRBJ2-1, with TRBD2 matching over 8 bases. Germline V lookup: CDR1 LGHNT, CDR2 FRNRAP. The length of the CDR3 is 15 residues. Losses at the gene ends were 5 bases for V and 6 bases for J; bases not matched to a gene: 9.

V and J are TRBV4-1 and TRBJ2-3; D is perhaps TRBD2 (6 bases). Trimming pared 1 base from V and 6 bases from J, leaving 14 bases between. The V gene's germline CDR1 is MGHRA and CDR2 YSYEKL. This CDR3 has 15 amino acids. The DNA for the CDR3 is TGCGCCAGCAGCCAAGGTAAAGGGAGGCTGGATACGCAGTATTTT. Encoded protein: CASSQGKGRLDTQYF.

In DNA, the CDR3 is TGTGCCAGCAGCCCCAATCTAAGAGTATCCGAAGCGAATCAGCCCCAGCATTTT. It codes for CASSPNLRVSEANQPQHF. This sequence joins TRBV7-3 and TRBJ1-5; D remains unclear. CDR3 length: 18 residues. The V and J ends lost 5 bases and 4 bases respectively, with 24 bases between them. Looked up from germline, CDR1 is SGHTA and CDR2 is FQGTGA.

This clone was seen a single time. The chain's CDR3 is CASSYHPKTGGNEQFF. The DNA for the CDR3 is TGTGCCAGCAGTTACCACCCTAAGACAGGGGGTAATGAGCAGTTCTTC. V usage is TRBV28 and J usage is TRBJ2-1; TRBD1 matches 9 bases. This CDR3 spans 16 amino acids. The ends lost 4 bases at V and 7 bases at J; junction bases unmatched: 11. CDR1 is MDHEN and CDR2 is SYDVKM in the germline V gene.

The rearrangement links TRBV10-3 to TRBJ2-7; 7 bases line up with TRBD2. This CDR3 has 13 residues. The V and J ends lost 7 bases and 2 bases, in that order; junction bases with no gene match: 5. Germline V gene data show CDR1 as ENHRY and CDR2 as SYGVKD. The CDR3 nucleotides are TGTGCCATCACCCCGGGAGGCCCCTACGAGCAGTACTTC. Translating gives CAITPGGPYEQYF.

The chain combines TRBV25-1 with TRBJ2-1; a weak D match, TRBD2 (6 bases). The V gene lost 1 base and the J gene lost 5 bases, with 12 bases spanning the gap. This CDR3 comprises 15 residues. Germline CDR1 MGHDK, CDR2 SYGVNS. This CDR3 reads CASSEFSGANNEQFF. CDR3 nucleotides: TGTGCCAGCAGTGAATTTAGCGGAGCAAACAATGAGCAGTTCTTC.

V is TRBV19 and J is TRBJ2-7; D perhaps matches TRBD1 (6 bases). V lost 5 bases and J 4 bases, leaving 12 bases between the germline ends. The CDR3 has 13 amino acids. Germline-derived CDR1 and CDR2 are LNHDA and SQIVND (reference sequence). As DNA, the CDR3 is TGTGCCAGTAGTCTCACGAGGGGGTACGAGCAGTACTTC. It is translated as CASSLTRGYEQYF.

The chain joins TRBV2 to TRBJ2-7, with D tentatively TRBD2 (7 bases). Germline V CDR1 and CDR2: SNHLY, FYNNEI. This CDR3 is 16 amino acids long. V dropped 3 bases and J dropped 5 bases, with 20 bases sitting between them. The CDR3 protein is CASSEGGLPPRNEQYF. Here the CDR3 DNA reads TGTGCCAGCAGTGAGGGGGGGCTTCCACCGAGGAACGAGCAGTACTTC.

CDR3 DNA sequence: TGTGCCAGTAGTCCGATCGATTCGAGGGTGGGCAATCAGCCCCAGCATTTT. Encoded protein: CASSPIDSRVGNQPQHF. This chain joins TRBV19 and TRBJ1-5; D is unresolved. Germline V gene data show CDR1 as LNHDA and CDR2 as SQIVND (reference sequence). CDR3 size: 17 residues. Trimming pared 5 bases from V and 2 bases from J, leaving 19 bases between.

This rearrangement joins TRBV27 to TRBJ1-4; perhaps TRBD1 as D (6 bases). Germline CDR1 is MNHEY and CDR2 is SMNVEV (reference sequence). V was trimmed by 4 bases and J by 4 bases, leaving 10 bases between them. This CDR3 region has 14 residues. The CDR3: CASSSTGFNEKLFF. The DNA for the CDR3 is TGTGCCAGCAGTTCGACAGGCTTTAATGAAAAACTGTTTTTT.

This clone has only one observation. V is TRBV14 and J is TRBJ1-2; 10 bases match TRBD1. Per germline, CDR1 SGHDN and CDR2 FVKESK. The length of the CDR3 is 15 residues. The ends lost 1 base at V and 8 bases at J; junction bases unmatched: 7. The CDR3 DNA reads TGTGCCAGCAGCCAAGCCGGGACAGGGGTGAAGGGCTACACCTTC. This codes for CASSQAGTGVKGYTF.

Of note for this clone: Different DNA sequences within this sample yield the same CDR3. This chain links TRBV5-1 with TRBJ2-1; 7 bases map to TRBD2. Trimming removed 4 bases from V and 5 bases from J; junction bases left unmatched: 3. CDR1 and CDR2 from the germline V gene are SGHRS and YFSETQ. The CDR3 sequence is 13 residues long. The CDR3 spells CASSLGTNNEQFF. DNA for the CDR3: TGCGCCAGCAGCCTAGGGACTAACAATGAGCAGTTCTTC. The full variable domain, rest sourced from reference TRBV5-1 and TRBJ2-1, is KAGVTQTPRYLIKTRGQQVTLSCSPISGHRSVSWYQQTPGQGLQFLFEYFSETQRNKGNFPGRFSGRQFSNSRSEMNVSTLELGDSALYLCASSLGTNNEQFFGPGTRLTVL.

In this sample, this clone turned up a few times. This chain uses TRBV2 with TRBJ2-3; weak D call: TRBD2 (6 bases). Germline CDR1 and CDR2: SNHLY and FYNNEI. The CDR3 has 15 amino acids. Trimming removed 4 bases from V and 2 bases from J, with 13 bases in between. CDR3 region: CASSASGVITDTQYF. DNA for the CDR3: TGTGCCAGCAGTGCGTCGGGGGTGATCACAGATACGCAGTATTTT.

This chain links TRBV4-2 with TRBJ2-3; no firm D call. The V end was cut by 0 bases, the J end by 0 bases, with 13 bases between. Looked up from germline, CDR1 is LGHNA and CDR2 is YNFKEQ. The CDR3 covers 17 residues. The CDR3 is CASSQEGRRASTDTQYF. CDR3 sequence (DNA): TGTGCCAGCAGCCAAGAGGGCAGGCGCGCTAGCACAGATACGCAGTATTTT.

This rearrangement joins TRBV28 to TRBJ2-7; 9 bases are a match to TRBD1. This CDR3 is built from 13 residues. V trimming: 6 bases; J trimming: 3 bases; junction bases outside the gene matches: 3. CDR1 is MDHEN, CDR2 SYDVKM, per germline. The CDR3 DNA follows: TGTGCCAGCAGGGGGACAGGGTACTACGAGCAGTACTTC. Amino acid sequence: CASRGTGYYEQYF.

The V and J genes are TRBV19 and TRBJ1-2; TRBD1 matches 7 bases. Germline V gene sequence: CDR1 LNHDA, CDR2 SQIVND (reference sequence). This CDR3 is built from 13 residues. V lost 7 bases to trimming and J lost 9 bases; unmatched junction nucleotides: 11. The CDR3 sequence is CASTPTGQRSYTF. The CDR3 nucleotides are TGTGCCAGTACCCCAACGGGACAGAGGAGCTACACCTTC.

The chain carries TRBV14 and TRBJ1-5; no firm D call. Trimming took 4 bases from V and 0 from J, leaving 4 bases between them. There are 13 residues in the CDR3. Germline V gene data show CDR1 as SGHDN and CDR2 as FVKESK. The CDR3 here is CASSLASNQPQHF. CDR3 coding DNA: TGTGCCAGCAGCCTAGCTAGCAATCAGCCCCAGCATTTT.

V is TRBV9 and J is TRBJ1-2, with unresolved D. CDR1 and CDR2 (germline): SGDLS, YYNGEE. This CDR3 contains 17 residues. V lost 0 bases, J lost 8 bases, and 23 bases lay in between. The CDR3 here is CASSVGGHYNPTGGYTF. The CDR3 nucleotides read TGTGCCAGCAGCGTAGGTGGGCACTACAACCCAACGGGGGGCTACACCTTC. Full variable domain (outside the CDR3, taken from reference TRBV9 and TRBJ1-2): DSGVTQTPKHLITATGQRVTLRCSPRSGDLSVYWYQQSLDQGLQFLIQYYNGEERAKGNILERFSAQQFPDLHSELNLSSLELGDSALYFCASSVGGHYNPTGGYTFGSGTRLTVV.

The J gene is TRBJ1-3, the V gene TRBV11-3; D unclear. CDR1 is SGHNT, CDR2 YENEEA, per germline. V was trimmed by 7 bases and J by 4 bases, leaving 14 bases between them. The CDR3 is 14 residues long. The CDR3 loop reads CASTGELDGNTIYF. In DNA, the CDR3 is TGTGCCAGCACCGGGGAACTAGACGGAAACACCATATATTTT.

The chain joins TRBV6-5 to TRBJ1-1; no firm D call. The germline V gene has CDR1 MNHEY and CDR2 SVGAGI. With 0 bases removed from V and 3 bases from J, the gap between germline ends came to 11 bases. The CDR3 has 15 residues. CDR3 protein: CASSYSNGRDTEAFF. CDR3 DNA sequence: TGTGCCAGCAGTTACTCGAACGGCCGGGACACTGAAGCTTTCTTT.

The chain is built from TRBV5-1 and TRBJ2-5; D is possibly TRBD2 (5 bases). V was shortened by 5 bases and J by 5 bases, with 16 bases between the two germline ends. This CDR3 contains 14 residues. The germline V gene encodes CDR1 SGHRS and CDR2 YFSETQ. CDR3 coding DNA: TGCGCCAGCAGGAGAGGGTTCGACGGGGAGACCCAGTACTTC. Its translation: CASRRGFDGETQYF.

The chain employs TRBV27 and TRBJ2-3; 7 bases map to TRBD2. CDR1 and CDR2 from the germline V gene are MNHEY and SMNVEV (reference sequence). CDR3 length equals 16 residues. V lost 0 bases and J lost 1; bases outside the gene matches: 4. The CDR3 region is CASSLSRAGGTDTQYF. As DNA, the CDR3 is TGTGCCAGCAGTTTATCGAGGGCGGGGGGCACAGATACGCAGTATTTT.

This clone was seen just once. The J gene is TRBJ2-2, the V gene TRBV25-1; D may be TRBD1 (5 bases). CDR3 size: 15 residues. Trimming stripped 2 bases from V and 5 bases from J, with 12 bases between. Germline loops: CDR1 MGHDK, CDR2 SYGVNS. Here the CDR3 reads CASSEPSTGTGELFF. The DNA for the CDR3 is TGTGCCAGCAGTGAACCGAGCACAGGAACCGGGGAGCTGTTTTTT.